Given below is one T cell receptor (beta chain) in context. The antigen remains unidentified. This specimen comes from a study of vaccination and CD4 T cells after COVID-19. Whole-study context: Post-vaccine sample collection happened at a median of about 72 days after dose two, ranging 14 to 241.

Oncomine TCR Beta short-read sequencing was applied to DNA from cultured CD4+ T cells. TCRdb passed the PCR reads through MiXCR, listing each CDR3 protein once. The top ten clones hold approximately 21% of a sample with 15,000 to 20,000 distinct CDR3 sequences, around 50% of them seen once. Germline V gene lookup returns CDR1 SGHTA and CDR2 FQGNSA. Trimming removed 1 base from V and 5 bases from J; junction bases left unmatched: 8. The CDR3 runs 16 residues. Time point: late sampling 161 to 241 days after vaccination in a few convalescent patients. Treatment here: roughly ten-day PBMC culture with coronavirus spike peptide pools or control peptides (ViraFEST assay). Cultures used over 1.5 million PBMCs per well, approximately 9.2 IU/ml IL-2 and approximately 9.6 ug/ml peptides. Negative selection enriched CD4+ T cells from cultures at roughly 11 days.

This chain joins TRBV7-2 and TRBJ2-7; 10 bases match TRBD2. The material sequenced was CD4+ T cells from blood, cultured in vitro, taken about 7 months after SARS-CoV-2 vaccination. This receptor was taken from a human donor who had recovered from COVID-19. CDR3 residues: CASSLVSSGGYDEQYF. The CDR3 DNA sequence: TGTGCCAGCAGCTTAGTATCTAGCGGGGGTTACGACGAGCAGTACTTC.